This T cell receptor beta chain comes out of a study of T cell changes during pregnancy in multiple sclerosis. The table came from immunoSEQ multiplex PCR; TCRdb's copy has only in-frame clones and leaves some out. The sample has around 79,000 clones; about 89% are singletons. Germline loops: CDR1 MNHEY, CDR2 SVGAGI. The CDR3 runs to 16 residues. V shed 2 bases and J 3 bases; nucleotides not matched to a gene: 9. The V gene is TRBV6-5, the J gene TRBJ2-7; TRBD2 matches at 8 bases. The clonotype was recovered from a female donor with multiple sclerosis, enrolled in a pregnancy study. Here the sequenced sample was CD4+ T cells from peripheral blood mononuclear cells, taken in the second trimester of pregnancy. Written as DNA, the CDR3 is TGTGCCAGCAGTTACCCCCGGGGGGGGCGATTCTACGAGCAGTACTTC. Protein sequence: CASSYPRGGRFYEQYF.